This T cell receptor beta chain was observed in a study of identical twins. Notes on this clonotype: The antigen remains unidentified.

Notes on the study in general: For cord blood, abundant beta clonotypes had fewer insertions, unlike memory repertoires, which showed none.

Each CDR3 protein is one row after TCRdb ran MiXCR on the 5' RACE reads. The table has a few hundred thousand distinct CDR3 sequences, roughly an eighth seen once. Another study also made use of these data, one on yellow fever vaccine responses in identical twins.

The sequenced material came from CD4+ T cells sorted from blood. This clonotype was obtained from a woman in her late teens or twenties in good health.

CDR3 sequence: CAMREGQRNNEQFF. CDR3 nucleotide sequence: TGTGCCATGAGGGAGGGGCAACGGAACAATGAGCAGTTCTTC. The genes are TRBV10-3 and TRBJ2-1, with 7 bases lining up with TRBD2. The trim removed 9 bases at V and 5 bases at J, leaving 10 bases unmatched. CDR1 is ENHRY and CDR2 is SYGVKD in the germline V gene. This CDR3 is 14 amino acids long.